This T cell receptor (beta chain) was sequenced for a study of T cells in Graves' hyperthyroidism and ophthalmopathy. Study overall: The blood sample was taken at first diagnosis, before treatment began.

From RNA transcripts, TCR beta CDR3 regions were amplified. A set of HTBI primers served as the primers for a first-round RT-PCR of the TCR CDR3. Using its own MiXCR run on the multiplex PCR reads, TCRdb lists one record per CDR3 protein. The sample lists a few hundred thousand distinct CDR3 sequences; roughly 15% were seen once. The PBMCs had their origin in less than 13 ml of fresh peripheral blood. This CDR3 comprises 16 residues. V gave up 2 bases and J gave up 5 bases, with 18 bases separating them. Germline CDR1 and CDR2: MNHEY and SMNVEV (reference sequence). This clonotype was counted between two and nine times.

The rearrangement uses TRBV27 and TRBJ2-5, with D perhaps TRBD1 (5 bases). The specimen was blood. The TCR originated in a woman in her thirties or forties with Graves' ophthalmopathy. CDR3 in DNA: TGTGCCAGCAGTTTAGGAATATCGACAGCGCTCGAGACCCAGTACTTC. This codes for CASSLGISTALETQYF.